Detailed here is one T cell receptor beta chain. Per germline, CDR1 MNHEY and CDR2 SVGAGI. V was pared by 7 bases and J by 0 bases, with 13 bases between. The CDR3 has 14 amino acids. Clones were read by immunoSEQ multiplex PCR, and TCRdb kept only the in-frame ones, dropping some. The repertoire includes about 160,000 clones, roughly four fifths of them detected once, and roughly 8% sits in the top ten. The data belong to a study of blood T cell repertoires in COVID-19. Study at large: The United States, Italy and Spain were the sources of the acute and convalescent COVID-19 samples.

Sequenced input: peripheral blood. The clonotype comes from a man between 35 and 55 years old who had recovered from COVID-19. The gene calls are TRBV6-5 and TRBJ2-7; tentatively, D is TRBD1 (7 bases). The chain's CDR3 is CASTQGGFSYEQYF. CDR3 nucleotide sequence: TGTGCCAGCACCCAGGGGGGATTCTCCTACGAGCAGTACTTC.